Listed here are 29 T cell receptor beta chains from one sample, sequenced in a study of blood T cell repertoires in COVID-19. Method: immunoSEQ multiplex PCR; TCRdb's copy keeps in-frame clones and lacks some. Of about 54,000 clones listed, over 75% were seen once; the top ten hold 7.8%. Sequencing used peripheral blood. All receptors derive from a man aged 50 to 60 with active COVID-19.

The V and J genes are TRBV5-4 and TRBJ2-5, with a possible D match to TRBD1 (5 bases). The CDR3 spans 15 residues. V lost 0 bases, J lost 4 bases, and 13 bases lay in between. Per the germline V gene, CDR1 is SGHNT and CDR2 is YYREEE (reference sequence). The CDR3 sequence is CASSLGKGQAETQYF. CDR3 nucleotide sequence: TGTGCCAGCAGCTTGGGGAAGGGGCAGGCAGAGACCCAGTACTTC.

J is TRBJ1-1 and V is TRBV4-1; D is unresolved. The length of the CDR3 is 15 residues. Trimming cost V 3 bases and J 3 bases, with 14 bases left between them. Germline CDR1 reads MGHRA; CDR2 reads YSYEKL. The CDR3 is CASSHVTGEYTEAFF. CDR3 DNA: TGCGCCAGCAGCCACGTGACGGGAGAGTACACTGAAGCTTTCTTT.

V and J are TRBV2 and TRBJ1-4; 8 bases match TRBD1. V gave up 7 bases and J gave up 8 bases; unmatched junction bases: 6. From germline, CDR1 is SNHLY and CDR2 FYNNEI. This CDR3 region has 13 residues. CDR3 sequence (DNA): TGTGCCAGCACGAGACAGGGGAAGGAAAAACTGTTTTTT. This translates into CASTRQGKEKLFF.

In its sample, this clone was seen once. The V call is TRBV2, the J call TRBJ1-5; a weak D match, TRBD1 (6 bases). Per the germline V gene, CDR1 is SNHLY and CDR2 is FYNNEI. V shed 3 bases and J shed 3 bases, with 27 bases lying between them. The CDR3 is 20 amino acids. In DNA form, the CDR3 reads TGTGCCAGCAGTGATAGTGGCGGGTTGTGGGGGGGCGATAACAATCAGCCCCAGCATTTT. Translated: CASSDSGGLWGGDNNQPQHF.

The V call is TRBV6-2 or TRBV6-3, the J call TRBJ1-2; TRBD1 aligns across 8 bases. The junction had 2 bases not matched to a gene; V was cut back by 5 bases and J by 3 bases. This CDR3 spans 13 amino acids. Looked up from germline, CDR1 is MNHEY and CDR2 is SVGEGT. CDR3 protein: CASSPTGDYGYTF. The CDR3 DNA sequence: TGTGCCAGCAGTCCGACAGGGGACTATGGCTACACCTTC.

CDR3 residues: CASSPDRGAYGYTF. CDR3 nucleotide sequence: TGTGCCAGCAGCCCCGACAGGGGGGCCTATGGCTACACCTTC. The chain combines TRBV5-5 with TRBJ1-2; 9 bases agree with TRBD1. Germline-derived CDR1 and CDR2 are SGHKS and YYEKEE (reference sequence). CDR3 length equals 14 residues. With 4 bases clipped from V and 4 bases from J, the junction kept 5 bases outside the gene matches.

The CDR3: CASGLLPPSLGTGLSGSTGELFF. The CDR3 DNA is TGTGCTAGTGGTTTGCTACCTCCCTCCCTCGGGACAGGGCTATCCGGTAGCACCGGGGAGCTGTTTTTT. The chain joins TRBV12-5 to TRBJ2-2, with 9 bases identical to TRBD1. The J segment lost 4 bases and the V segment lost 2 bases, leaving 26 bases of the junction unmatched. The germline V gene encodes CDR1 LGHNT and CDR2 FRNRAP. CDR3 length: 23 amino acids.

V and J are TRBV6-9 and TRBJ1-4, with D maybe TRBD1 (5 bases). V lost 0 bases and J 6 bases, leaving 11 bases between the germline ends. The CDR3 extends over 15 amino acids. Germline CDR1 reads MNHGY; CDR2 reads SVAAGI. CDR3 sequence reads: CASSYSWQGDEKLFF. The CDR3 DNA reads TGTGCCAGCAGTTATTCTTGGCAGGGCGATGAAAAACTGTTTTTT.

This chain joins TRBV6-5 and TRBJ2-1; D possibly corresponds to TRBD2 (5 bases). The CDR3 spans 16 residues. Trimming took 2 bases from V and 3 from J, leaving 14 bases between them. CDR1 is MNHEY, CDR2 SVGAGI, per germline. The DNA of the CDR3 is TGTGCCAGCAGTTACGGGCCTCCCCGGGGCTACAATGAGCAGTTCTTC. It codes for CASSYGPPRGYNEQFF.

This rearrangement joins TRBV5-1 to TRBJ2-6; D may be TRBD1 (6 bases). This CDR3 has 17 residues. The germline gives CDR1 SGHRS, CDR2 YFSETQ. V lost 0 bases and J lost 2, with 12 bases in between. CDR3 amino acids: CASSLALAGAGANVLTF. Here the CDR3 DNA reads TGCGCCAGCAGCTTGGCCTTAGCAGGGGCTGGGGCCAACGTCCTGACTTTC.

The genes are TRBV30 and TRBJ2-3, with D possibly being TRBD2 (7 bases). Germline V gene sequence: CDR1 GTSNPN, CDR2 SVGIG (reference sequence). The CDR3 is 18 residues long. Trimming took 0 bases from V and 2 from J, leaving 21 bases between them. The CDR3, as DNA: TGTGCCTGGAGTGTAGGCTCCGGGGGGCTGGTGGACACAGATACGCAGTATTTT. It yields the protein CAWSVGSGGLVDTDTQYF.

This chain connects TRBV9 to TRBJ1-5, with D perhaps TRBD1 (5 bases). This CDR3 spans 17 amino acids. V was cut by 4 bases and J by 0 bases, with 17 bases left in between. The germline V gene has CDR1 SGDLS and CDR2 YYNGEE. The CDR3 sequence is CASSWGRGGHSNQPQHF. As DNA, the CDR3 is TGTGCCAGCAGCTGGGGGAGGGGTGGGCATAGCAATCAGCCCCAGCATTTT.

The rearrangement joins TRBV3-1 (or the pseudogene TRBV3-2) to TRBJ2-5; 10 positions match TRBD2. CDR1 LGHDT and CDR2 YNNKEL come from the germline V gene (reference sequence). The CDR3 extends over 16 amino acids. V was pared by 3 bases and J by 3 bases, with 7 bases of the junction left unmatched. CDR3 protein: CASSQSGGGDKETQYF. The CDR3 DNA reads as TGTGCCAGCAGCCAGAGCGGGGGGGGCGATAAAGAGACCCAGTACTTC.

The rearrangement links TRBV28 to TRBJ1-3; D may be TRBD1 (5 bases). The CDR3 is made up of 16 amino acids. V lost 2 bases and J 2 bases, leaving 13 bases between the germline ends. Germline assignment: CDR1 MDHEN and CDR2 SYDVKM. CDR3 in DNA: TGTGCCAGCAGTTTACCCCCAGGGTCACCTGGAAACACCATATATTTT. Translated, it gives CASSLPPGSPGNTIYF.

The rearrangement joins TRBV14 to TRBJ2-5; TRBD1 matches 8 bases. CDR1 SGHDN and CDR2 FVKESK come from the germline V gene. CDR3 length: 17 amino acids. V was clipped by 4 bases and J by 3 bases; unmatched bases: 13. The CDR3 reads CASSRYFTKTGEETQYF. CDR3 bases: TGTGCCAGCAGCCGATATTTTACCAAGACAGGGGAAGAGACCCAGTACTTC. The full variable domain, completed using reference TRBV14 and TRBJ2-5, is EAGVTQFPSHSVIEKGQTVTLRCDPISGHDNLYWYRRVMGKEIKFLLHFVKESKQDESGMPNNRFLAERTGGTYSTLKVQPAELEDSGVYFCASSRYFTKTGEETQYFGPGTRLLVL.

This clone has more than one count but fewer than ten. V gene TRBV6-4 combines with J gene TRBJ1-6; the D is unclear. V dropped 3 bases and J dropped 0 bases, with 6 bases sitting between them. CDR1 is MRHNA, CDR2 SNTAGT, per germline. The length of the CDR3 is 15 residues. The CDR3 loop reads CASSDLNSYNSPLHF. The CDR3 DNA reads TGTGCCAGCAGTGATCTTAACTCCTATAATTCACCCCTCCACTTT.

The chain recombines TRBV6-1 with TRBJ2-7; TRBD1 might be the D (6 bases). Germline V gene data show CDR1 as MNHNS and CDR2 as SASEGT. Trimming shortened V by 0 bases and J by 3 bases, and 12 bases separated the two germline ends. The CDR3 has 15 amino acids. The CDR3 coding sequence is TGTGCCAGCAGTGAAGCGGGCGGCAGGGGCTACGAGCAGTACTTC. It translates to CASSEAGGRGYEQYF.

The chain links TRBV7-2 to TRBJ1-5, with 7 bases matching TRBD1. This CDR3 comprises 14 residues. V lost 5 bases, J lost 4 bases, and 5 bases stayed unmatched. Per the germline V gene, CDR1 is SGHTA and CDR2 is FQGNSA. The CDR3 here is CASSLNRGNQPQHF. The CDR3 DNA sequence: TGTGCCAGCAGCCTTAACAGGGGAAATCAGCCCCAGCATTTT.

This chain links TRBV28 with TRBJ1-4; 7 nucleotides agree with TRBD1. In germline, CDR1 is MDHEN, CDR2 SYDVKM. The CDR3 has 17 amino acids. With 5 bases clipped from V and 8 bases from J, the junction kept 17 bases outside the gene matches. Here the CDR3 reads CASSPDITQDRREKLFF. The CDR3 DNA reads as TGTGCCAGCAGTCCTGACATTACTCAGGACAGGAGAGAAAAACTGTTTTTT.

This CDR3 is CASTRGGSEAFF. CDR3 DNA sequence: TGTGCCAGTACCCGGGGGGGGTCTGAAGCTTTCTTT. The chain couples TRBV19 to TRBJ1-1; tentatively, D is TRBD1 (5 bases). The V end was cut by 7 bases, the J end by 6 bases, with 12 bases between. The CDR3 length is 12 residues. Germline V gives CDR1 LNHDA, CDR2 SQIVND (reference sequence). Full variable domain (missing parts from reference TRBV19 and TRBJ1-1): DGGITQSPKYLFRKEGQNVTLSCEQNLNHDAMYWYRQDPGQGLRLIYYSQIVNDFQKGDIAEGYSVSREKKESFPLTVTSAQKNPTAFYLCASTRGGSEAFFGQGTRLTVV.

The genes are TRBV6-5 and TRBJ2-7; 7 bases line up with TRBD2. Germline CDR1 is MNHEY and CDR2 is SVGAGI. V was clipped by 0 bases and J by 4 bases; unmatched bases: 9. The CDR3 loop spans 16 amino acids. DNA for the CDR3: TGTGCCAGCAGTTACTCGTCAGGGAGGGTTGGATACGAGCAGTACTTC. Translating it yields CASSYSSGRVGYEQYF.

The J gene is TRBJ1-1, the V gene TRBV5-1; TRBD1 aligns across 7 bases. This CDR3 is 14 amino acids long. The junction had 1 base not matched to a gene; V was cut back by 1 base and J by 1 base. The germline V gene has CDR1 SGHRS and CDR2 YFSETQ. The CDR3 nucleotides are TGCGCCAGCAGCTTGCGACAGGGGAACACTGAAGCTTTCTTT. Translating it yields CASSLRQGNTEAFF.

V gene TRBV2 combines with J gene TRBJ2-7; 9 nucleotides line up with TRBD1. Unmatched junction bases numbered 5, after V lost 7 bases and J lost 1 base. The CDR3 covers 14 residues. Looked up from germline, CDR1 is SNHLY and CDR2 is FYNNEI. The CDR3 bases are TGTGCCAGCAATGGACAGGGGAAGTCCTACGAGCAGTACTTC. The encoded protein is CASNGQGKSYEQYF.

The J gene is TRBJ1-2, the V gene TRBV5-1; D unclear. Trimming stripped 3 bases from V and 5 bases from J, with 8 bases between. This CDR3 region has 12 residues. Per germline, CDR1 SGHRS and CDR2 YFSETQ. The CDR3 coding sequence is TGCGCCAGCAGCTCTTCTCAGTATGGCTACACCTTC. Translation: CASSSSQYGYTF.

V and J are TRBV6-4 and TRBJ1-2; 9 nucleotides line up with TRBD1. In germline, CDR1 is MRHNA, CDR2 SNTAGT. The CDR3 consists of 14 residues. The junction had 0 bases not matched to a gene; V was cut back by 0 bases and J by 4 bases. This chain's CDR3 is CASSDSGQGYGYTF. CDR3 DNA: TGTGCCAGCAGTGACTCGGGACAGGGCTATGGCTACACCTTC.

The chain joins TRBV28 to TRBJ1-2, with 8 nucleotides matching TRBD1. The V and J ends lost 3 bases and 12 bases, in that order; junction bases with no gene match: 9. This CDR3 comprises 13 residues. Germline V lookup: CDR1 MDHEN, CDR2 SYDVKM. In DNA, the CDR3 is TGTGCCAGCAGTTTGGGCAGGGGGCTCGGCCACACCTTC. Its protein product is CASSLGRGLGHTF.

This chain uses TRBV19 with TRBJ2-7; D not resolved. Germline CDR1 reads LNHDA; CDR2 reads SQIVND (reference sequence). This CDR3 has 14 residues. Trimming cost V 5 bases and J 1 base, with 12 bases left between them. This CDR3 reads CASSPLVTSYEQYF. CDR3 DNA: TGTGCCAGTAGTCCGCTAGTAACGTCCTACGAGCAGTACTTC.

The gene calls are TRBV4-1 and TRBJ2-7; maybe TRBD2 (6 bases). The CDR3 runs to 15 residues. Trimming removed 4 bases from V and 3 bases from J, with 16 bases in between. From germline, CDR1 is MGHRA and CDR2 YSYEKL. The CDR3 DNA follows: TGCGCCAGCAGCCCATTCGGTGGGGGGATCTACGAGCAGTACTTC. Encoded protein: CASSPFGGGIYEQYF.

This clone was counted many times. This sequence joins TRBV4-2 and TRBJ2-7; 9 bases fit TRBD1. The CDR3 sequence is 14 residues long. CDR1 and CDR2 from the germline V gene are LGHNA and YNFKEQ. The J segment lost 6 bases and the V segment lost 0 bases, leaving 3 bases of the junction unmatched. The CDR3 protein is CASSQDYRGREQYF. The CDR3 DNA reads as TGTGCCAGCAGCCAAGATTACAGGGGGCGCGAGCAGTACTTC.